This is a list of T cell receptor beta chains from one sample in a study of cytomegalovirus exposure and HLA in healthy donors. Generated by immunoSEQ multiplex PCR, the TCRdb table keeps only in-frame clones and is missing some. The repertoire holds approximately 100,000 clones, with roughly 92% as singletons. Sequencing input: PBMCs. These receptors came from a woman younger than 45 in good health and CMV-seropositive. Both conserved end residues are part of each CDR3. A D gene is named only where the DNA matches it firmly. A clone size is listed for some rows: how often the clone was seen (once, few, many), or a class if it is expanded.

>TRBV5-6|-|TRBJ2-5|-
TGTGCCAGCAGCTTGGCCCGGGTCGGTTTCCAAGAGACCCAGTACTTC
CASSLARVGFQETQYF
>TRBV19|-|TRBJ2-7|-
TGTGCCAGTTCAGGACTGGGGCGGGGCTACGAGCAGTACTTC
CASSGLGRGYEQYF
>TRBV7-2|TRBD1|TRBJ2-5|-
TGTGCCAGCAGCTTGGCCGACAGGGGGCTCAGAGAGACCCAGTACTTC
CASSLADRGLRETQYF
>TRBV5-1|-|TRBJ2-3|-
TGCGCCAGCAGCTTGGGGAAGGCGGGTGGGACAGATACGCAGTATTTT
CASSLGKAGGTDTQYF
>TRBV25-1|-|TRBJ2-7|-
TGTGCCAGCAGTCGACAGGACTGGGAGCAGTACTTC
CASSRQDWEQYF
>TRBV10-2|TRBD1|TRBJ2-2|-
TGCGCCAGCAGTGAATTTAACAGGGGGCCCGGGGAGCTGTTTTTT
CASSEFNRGPGELFF
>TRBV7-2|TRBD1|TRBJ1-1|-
TGTGCCAGCAGCTCTACCTCAGGGGGCCCCTTCGAAGCTTTCTTT
CASSSTSGGPFEAFF
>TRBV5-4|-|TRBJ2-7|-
TGTGCCAGCAGCTTTGACGGGAGTAGCTACGAGCAGTACTTC
CASSFDGSSYEQYF
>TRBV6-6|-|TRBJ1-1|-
TGTGCCAGCAGAACGGACAGCGAACTTGAAGCTTTCTTT
CASRTDSELEAFF
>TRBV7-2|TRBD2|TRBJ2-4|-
TGTGCCAGCAGGTCCGGGACTAGCGGGACACTAGCCAAAAACATTCAGTACTTC
CASRSGTSGTLAKNIQYF
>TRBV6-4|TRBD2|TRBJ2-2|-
TGTGCCAGCAGTGAGCGGGAGGCCGGGGAGCTGTTTTTT
CASSEREAGELFF
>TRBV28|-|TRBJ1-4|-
TGTGCCAGCAGTTTAGCCAGCGGGTTTGCAACTAATGAAAAACTGTTTTTT
CASSLASGFATNEKLFF
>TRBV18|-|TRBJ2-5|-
TGTGCCAGCTCACCAGGCCGTCAAGAGACCCAGTACTTC
CASSPGRQETQYF
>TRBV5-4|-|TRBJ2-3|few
TGTGCCAGCAGCTTGGTAGGCAGGGAAGGGGATACGCAGTATTTT
CASSLVGREGDTQYF
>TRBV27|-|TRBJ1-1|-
TGTGCCAGCCAGTCTTCCGTGAACACTGAAGCTTTCTTT
CASQSSVNTEAFF
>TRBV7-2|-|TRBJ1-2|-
TGTGCCAGCAGCTTTAAGAATCCAGGCTATGGCTACACCTTC
CASSFKNPGYGYTF
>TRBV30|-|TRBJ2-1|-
TGTGCCTGGAGTGCTAACCTAGCGCCCTCCTACAATGAGCAGTTCTTC
CAWSANLAPSYNEQFF
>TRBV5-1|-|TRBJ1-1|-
TGCGCCAGCAGCTTGCTTTCAACCGGGGTTGGCACTGAAGCTTTCTTT
CASSLLSTGVGTEAFF
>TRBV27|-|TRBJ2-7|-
TGTGCCAGCAGACTCGAACCTTCCTACGAGCAGTACTTC
CASRLEPSYEQYF